The 22 T cell receptor beta chains reported below all come from one sample, sequenced in a study of T-cell memory formation after mild COVID-19. One entry per CDR3 protein results from TCRdb running MiXCR on the 5' RACE reads. The sample yields fewer than 300,000 distinct CDR3 sequences, roughly 18% seen once. What was sequenced was PBMCs or a T cell subset sorted from them (not recorded which). The receptors were gathered from a man aged 18 to 30 who had mild COVID-19 (a few samples of this study predate the infection). Cell type and time point are not known.

This clonotype was found a few times. The chain has TRBV14 and TRBJ1-2; D unresolved. Germline CDR1 reads SGHDN; CDR2 reads FVKESK. The V end was cut by 0 bases, the J end by 4 bases, with 9 bases between. The CDR3 extends over 14 amino acids. CDR3 nucleotides: TGTGCCAGCAGCCAAGATATGACGGTCTATGGCTACACCTTC. It encodes CASSQDMTVYGYTF. The full variable domain, its missing parts supplied by reference TRBV14 and TRBJ1-2, is EAGVTQFPSHSVIEKGQTVTLRCDPISGHDNLYWYRRVMGKEIKFLLHFVKESKQDESGMPNNRFLAERTGGTYSTLKVQPAELEDSGVYFCASSQDMTVYGYTFGSGTRLTVV.

The chain employs TRBV12-3 or TRBV12-4 and TRBJ1-1; D not certain. The CDR3 runs to 13 residues. With 3 bases removed from V and 0 bases from J, the gap between germline ends came to 5 bases. This CDR3 is CASSFAMNTEAFF. In nucleotides, the CDR3 is TGTGCCAGCAGTTTTGCCATGAACACTGAAGCTTTCTTT.

This clonotype occurred a few times. The V and J genes are TRBV5-5 and TRBJ2-7, with 7 bases that match TRBD1. CDR1 is SGHKS, CDR2 YYEKEE, per germline (reference sequence). V lost 4 bases and J lost 2; bases outside the gene matches: 6. The CDR3 totals 14 residues. In DNA, the CDR3 is TGTGCCAGCAGCCCGGCTGGACAGGCCTACGAGCAGTACTTC. This encodes CASSPAGQAYEQYF.

The chain uses TRBV20-1 and TRBJ2-1; D may be TRBD1 (5 bases). The germline V and J ends were trimmed by 2 bases and 7 bases, with 18 bases remaining between them. This CDR3 is built from 15 residues. Germline values: CDR1 DFQATT, CDR2 SNEGSKA (reference sequence). CDR3 residues: CSARSGAGYENEQFF. CDR3 nucleotide sequence: TGCAGTGCTAGATCTGGGGCAGGGTATGAAAATGAGCAGTTCTTC.

This clonotype has a handful of counts. This chain links TRBV2 with TRBJ1-4; D gene unclear. Germline assignment: CDR1 SNHLY and CDR2 FYNNEI. The V end was cut by 4 bases, the J end by 7 bases, with 16 bases between. The CDR3 length is 15 residues. The DNA of the CDR3 is TGTGCCAGCAGTGTTATGGGGAACTTCGGTGAAAAACTGTTTTTT. Translation gives CASSVMGNFGEKLFF.

This chain connects TRBV4-1 to TRBJ1-5; D is unclear. Trimming left V 0 bases short and J 4 bases short, with 10 bases between. Germline-derived CDR1 and CDR2 are MGHRA and YSYEKL. CDR3 length: 15 residues. This chain's CDR3 is CASSQDIGGNQPQHF. CDR3 sequence (DNA): TGCGCCAGCAGCCAAGATATAGGCGGAAATCAGCCCCAGCATTTT.

V and J are TRBV12-3 or TRBV12-4 and TRBJ1-5, with D tentatively TRBD1 (6 bases). V lost 5 bases and J lost 6, with 17 bases in between. The CDR3 is made up of 15 amino acids. The CDR3 spells CASSGLTGATQPQHF. For the CDR3, the DNA is TGTGCCAGCAGTGGGTTGACAGGCGCAACTCAGCCCCAGCATTTT.

V gene TRBV9 combines with J gene TRBJ2-3; 8 bases align to TRBD1. V gave up 2 bases and J gave up 2 bases; unmatched junction bases: 10. This CDR3 has 17 residues. Germline CDR1 and CDR2: SGDLS and YYNGEE. The CDR3, as DNA: TGTGCCAGCAGCGTGGGGAAGGGACAGGACTACACAGATACGCAGTATTTT. Its translation: CASSVGKGQDYTDTQYF. The full variable domain, with the rest looked up from reference TRBV9 and TRBJ2-3, is DSGVTQTPKHLITATGQRVTLRCSPRSGDLSVYWYQQSLDQGLQFLIQYYNGEERAKGNILERFSAQQFPDLHSELNLSSLELGDSALYFCASSVGKGQDYTDTQYFGPGTRLTVL.

This clonotype was observed a few times. The CDR3 is CASSPSVRGALISSTDTQYF. CDR3 in DNA: TGTGCCAGCAGTCCCTCCGTCAGAGGGGCGCTTATCTCTAGCACAGATACGCAGTATTTT. The V and J genes are TRBV27 and TRBJ2-3; D is perhaps TRBD1 or TRBD2 (5 bases each). Trimming took off 5 bases at V and 0 bases at J, with 27 bases between the two ends. This CDR3 spans 20 amino acids. Germline CDR1 reads MNHEY; CDR2 reads SMNVEV (reference sequence).

This clonotype was seen a handful of times. The chain links TRBV2 to TRBJ2-1; D is perhaps TRBD2 (6 bases). From germline, CDR1 is SNHLY and CDR2 FYNNEI. V was cut by 5 bases and J by 8 bases, with 19 bases left in between. The CDR3 is made up of 15 amino acids. This CDR3 is CASSTLASAIYEQFF. The CDR3 nucleotides read TGTGCCAGCAGTACCCTAGCGTCAGCTATCTATGAGCAGTTCTTC.

Only a few counts were recorded for this clonotype. This chain links TRBV15 with TRBJ1-5; D unresolved. The germline CDR1 and CDR2 sequences are LNHNV and YYDKDF (reference sequence). V was cut by 0 bases and J by 3 bases, with 9 bases left in between. This CDR3 is built from 15 residues. The CDR3 protein is CATSRDRKDNQPQHF. DNA for the CDR3: TGTGCCACCAGCAGAGACAGGAAAGACAATCAGCCCCAGCATTTT.

V is TRBV6-6 and J is TRBJ2-7; no definite D call. V was cut by 3 bases and J by 2 bases, with 11 bases left in between. Germline-derived CDR1 and CDR2 are MNHNY and SVGAGI (reference sequence). This CDR3 is 14 amino acids long. The CDR3 DNA reads TGTGCCAGCAGTTATGAGCCAGAGGCCTACGAGCAGTACGTC. It encodes CASSYEPEAYEQYV.

This clonotype was counted only a few times. The gene calls are TRBV6-2 or TRBV6-3 and TRBJ1-2, with D perhaps matching TRBD1 (6 bases). CDR3 length: 13 amino acids. The ends were cut back, 7 bases at V and 2 bases at J, with 11 bases in the middle. Germline values: CDR1 MNHEY, CDR2 SVGEGT. CDR3 sequence reads: CASTIDRNYGYTF. The CDR3 coding sequence is TGTGCCAGCACCATCGACAGGAACTATGGCTACACCTTC.

V is TRBV18 and J is TRBJ2-7; TRBD1 matches 8 bases. CDR1 and CDR2 from the germline V gene are KGHSH and LQKENI. The CDR3 has 14 residues. The V segment lost 5 bases and the J segment 6 bases; nucleotides outside the gene matches: 9. The CDR3 spells CASSSNQGAGEQYF. CDR3 in DNA: TGTGCCAGCTCATCAAATCAGGGGGCGGGCGAGCAGTACTTC.

The rearrangement uses TRBV6-2 or TRBV6-3 and TRBJ2-2; TRBD2 matches at 7 bases. J gave up 1 base and V 6 bases, and 5 bases lay outside the gene matches. CDR3 length equals 15 residues. Germline V gene sequence: CDR1 MNHEY, CDR2 SVGEGT. The CDR3 bases are TGTGCCAGCAGAGAGGGACTACAGAACACCGGGGAGCTGTTTTTT. Protein product: CASREGLQNTGELFF.

The chain has TRBV6-5 and TRBJ1-4; D gene uncertain. The CDR3 is 14 residues long. Trimming stripped 2 bases from V and 4 bases from J, with 8 bases between. Germline lookup yields CDR1 MNHEY and CDR2 SVGAGI. CDR3 in DNA: TGTGCCAGCAGTTACATGGCCAGTAATGAAAAACTGTTTTTT. It specifies CASSYMASNEKLFF.

In its sample, this clonotype was seen a few times. The chain combines TRBV19 with TRBJ1-2; no firm D call. In germline, CDR1 is LNHDA, CDR2 SQIVND (reference sequence). With 5 bases removed from V and 4 bases from J, the gap between germline ends came to 5 bases. The CDR3 sequence is 11 residues long. The DNA for the CDR3 is TGTGCCAGTAGTTGGACCTATGGCTACACCTTC. Protein: CASSWTYGYTF.

This clonotype was seen once. The V gene is TRBV7-2, the J gene TRBJ2-7; TRBD2 matches 7 bases. This CDR3 region has 15 residues. Germline lookup yields CDR1 SGHTA and CDR2 FQGNSA. V dropped 2 bases and J dropped 0; count of bases not matched to a gene: 4. The CDR3 loop reads CASSLRGLRSYEQYF. The CDR3 nucleotides are TGTGCCAGCAGCTTAAGGGGACTACGCTCCTACGAGCAGTACTTC.

This sequence joins TRBV19 and TRBJ2-4; tentatively, D is TRBD1 (6 bases). The germline V gene has CDR1 LNHDA and CDR2 SQIVND (reference sequence). Trimming shortened V by 4 bases and J by 8 bases, and 12 bases separated the two germline ends. The CDR3 length is 13 residues. CDR3 bases: TGTGCCAGTAGTACCCACAGGGTCGACATTCAGTACTTC. Translated: CASSTHRVDIQYF.

This clonotype was counted a few times. V is TRBV20-1 and J is TRBJ2-5; weak D call: TRBD2 (6 bases). The CDR3 consists of 15 residues. CDR1 is DFQATT, CDR2 SNEGSKA, per germline (reference sequence). V was clipped by 0 bases and J by 1 base, with 12 bases between them. The CDR3 DNA reads TGCAGTGCTAGAGATTTCGCGGGGAGCCAAGAGACCCAGTACTTC. It yields the protein CSARDFAGSQETQYF.

This chain connects TRBV5-6 to TRBJ2-7, with D hard to call. The germline gives CDR1 SGHDT, CDR2 YYEEEE. The V end lost 1 base, the J end lost 4 bases, and 6 bases lay between the germline ends. The length of the CDR3 is 12 residues. The CDR3 DNA follows: TGTGCCAGCAGCTTGAGGCATTACGAGCAGTACGTC. Encoded protein: CASSLRHYEQYV.

This clonotype has more than one count but fewer than ten. J is TRBJ1-1 and V is TRBV7-9; D remains unclear. Germline V gene lookup returns CDR1 SEHNR and CDR2 FQNEAQ (reference sequence). The V end lost 4 bases, the J end lost 0 bases, and 3 bases lay between the germline ends. CDR3 length equals 12 residues. CDR3 in amino acids: CASSWVNTEAFF. CDR3 DNA: TGTGCCAGCAGCTGGGTGAACACTGAAGCTTTCTTT. Filled out from reference TRBV7-9 and TRBJ1-1, the complete variable domain reads DTGVSQNPRHKITKRGQNVTFRCDPISEHNRLYWYRQTLGQGPEFLTYFQNEAQLEKSRLLSDRFSAERPKGSFSTLEIQRTEQGDSAMYLCASSWVNTEAFFGQGTRLTVV.